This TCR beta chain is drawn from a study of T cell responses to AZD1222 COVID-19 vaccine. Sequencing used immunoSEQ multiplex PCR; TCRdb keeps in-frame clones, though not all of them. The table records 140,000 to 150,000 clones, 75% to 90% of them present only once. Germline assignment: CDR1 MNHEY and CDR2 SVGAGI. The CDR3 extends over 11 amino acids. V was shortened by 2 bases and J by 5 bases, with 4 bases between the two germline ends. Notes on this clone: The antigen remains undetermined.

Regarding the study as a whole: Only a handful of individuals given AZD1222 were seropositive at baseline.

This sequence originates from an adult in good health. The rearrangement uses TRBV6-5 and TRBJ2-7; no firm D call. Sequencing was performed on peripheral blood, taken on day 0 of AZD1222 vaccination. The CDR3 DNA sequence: TGTGCCAGCAGTTACCGGGACGAGCAGTACTTC. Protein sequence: CASSYRDEQYF.